The 2 T cell receptor beta chains below come from one sample, sequenced in a study of tumor-infiltrating lymphocytes in primary liver carcinoma. For blood RNA, unsorted whole blood served as the source, and germline DNA was extracted too. From roughly 470 ng total RNA, TCR beta cDNA was generated with a primer in the constant region. Nested multiplex PCR, run for three rounds with slightly modified ARM-PCR, yielded TCR beta libraries. Forward primers for TRBV1-TRBV30 and a C-beta reverse primer served the first two PCR rounds, at 10 cycles each. TCRdb redid the calling of the multiplex PCR reads with MiXCR, one entry per CDR3 protein. The data contain about 180,000 distinct CDR3 sequences, about 55% of them seen just once; the ten biggest clones take up under 75%. The sample consisted of peripheral blood. These TCRs come from a man aged 35-49 years with primary liver carcinoma and hepatitis B virus infection.

The genes are TRBV29-1 and TRBJ2-7, with D possibly being TRBD2 (5 bases). The CDR3 covers 13 residues. Germline CDR1 is SQVTM and CDR2 is ANQGSEA. Between the trimmed V and J ends, which lost 5 bases and 0 bases, there was a span of 11 bases. CDR3 nucleotide sequence: TGCAGCGTTTCCGGGGAGAGCTCCTACGAGCAGTACTTC. Translated, it gives CSVSGESSYEQYF.

In this sample, this clonotype turned up a few times. The gene calls are TRBV6-5 and TRBJ2-3; no clear D. V gave up 4 bases and J gave up 8 bases, with 13 bases separating them. CDR1 MNHEY and CDR2 SVGAGI come from the germline V gene. CDR3 length: 13 residues. CDR3 DNA: TGTGCCAGCAGTTTCGGCCCCACAAGTACGCAGTATTTT. Translating gives CASSFGPTSTQYF.